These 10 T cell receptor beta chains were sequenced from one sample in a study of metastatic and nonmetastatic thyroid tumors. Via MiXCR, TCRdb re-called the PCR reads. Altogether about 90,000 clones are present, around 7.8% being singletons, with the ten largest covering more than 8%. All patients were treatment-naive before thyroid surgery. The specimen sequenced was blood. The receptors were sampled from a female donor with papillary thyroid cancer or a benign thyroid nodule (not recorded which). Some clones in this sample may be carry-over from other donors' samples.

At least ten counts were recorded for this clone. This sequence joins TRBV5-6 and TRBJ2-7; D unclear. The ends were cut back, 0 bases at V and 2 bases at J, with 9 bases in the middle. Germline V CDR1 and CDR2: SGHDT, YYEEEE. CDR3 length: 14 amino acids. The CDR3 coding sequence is TGTGCCAGCAGCTTGGGGGCCTATGCCTACGAGCAGTACTTC. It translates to CASSLGAYAYEQYF.

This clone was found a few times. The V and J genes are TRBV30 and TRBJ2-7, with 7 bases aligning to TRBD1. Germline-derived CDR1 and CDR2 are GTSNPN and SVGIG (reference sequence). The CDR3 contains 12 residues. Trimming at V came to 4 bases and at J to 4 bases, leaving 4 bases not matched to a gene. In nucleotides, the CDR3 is TGTGCCTGGAAGGGGGCGAAGTACGAGCAGTACTTC. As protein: CAWKGAKYEQYF.

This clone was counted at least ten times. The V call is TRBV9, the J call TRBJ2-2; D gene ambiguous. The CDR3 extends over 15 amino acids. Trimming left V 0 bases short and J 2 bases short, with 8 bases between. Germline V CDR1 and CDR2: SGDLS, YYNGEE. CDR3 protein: CASSVVGSNTGELFF. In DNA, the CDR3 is TGTGCCAGCAGCGTAGTTGGTTCAAACACCGGGGAGCTGTTTTTT.

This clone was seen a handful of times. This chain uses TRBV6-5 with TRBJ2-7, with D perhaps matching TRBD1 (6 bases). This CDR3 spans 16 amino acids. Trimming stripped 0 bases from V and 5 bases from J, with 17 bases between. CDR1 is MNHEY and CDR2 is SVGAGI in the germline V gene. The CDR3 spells CASSYSRNRVVNEQYF. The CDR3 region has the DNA TGTGCCAGCAGTTACTCGAGAAACAGGGTAGTAAACGAGCAGTACTTC.

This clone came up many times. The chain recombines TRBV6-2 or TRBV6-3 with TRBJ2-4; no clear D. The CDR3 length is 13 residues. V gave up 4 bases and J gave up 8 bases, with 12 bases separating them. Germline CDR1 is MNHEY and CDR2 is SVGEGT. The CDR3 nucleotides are TGTGCCAGCAGTTTGACAATTCGGGACATTCAGTACTTC. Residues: CASSLTIRDIQYF.

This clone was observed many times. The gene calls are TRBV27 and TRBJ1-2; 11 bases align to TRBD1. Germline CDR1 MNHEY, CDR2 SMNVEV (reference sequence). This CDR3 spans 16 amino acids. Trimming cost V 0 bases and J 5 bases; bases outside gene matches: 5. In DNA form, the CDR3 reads TGTGCCAGCAGTTTATCCGGACAGGGGGCTGGATATGGCTACACCTTC. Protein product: CASSLSGQGAGYGYTF.

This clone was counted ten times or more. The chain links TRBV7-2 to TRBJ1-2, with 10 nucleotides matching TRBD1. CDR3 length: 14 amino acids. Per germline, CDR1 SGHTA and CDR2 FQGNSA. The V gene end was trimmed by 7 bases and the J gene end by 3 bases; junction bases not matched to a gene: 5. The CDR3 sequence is CASTRQGAYYGYTF. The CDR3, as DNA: TGTGCCAGCACCAGACAGGGGGCTTACTATGGCTACACCTTC.

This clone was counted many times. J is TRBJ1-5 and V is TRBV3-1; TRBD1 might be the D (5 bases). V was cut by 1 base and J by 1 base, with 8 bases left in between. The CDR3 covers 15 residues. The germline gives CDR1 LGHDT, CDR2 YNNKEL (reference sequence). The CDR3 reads CASSQGAGSNQPQHF. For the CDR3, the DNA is TGTGCCAGCAGCCAAGGTGCAGGGAGCAATCAGCCCCAGCATTTT. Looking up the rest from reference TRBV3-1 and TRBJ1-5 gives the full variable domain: DTAVSQTPKYLVTQMGNDKSIKCEQNLGHDTMYWYKQDSKKFLKIMFSYNNKELIINETVPNRFSPKSPDKAHLNLHINSLELGDSAVYFCASSQGAGSNQPQHFGDGTRLSIL.

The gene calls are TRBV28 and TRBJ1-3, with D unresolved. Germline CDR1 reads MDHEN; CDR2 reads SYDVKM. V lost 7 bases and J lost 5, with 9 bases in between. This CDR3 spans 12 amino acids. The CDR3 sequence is CASTTDRNTIYF. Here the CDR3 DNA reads TGTGCCAGCACTACGGACCGAAACACCATATATTTT.

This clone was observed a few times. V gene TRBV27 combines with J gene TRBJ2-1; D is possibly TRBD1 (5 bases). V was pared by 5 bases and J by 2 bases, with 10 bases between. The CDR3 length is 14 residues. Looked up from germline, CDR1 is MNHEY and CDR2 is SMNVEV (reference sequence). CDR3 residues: CASSDQGTYNEQFF. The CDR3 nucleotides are TGTGCCAGCAGTGATCAGGGCACCTACAATGAGCAGTTCTTC.